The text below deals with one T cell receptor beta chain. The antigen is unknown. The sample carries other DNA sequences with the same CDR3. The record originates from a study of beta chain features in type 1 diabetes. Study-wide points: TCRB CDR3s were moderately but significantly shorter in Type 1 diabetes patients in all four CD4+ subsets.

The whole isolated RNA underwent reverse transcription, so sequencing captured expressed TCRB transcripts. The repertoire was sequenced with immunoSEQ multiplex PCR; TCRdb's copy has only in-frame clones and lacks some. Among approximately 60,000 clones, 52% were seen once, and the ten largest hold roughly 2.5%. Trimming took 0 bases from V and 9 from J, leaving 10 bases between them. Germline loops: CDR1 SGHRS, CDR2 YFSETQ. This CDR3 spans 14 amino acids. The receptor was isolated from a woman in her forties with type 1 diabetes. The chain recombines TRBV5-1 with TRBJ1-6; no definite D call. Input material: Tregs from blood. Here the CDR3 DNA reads TGCGCCAGCAGCTTGGAATCGGGAGGTTCACCCCTCCACTTT. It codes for CASSLESGGSPLHF.